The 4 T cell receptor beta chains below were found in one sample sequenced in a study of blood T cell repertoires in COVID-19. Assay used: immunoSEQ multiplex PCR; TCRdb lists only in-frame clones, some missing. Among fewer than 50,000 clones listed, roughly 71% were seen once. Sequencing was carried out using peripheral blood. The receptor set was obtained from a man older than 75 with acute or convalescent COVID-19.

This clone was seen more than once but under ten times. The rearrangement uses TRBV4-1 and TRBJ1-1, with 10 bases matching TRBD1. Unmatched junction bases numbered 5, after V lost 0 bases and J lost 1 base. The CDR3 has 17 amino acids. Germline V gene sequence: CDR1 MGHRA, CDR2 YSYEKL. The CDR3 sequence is CASSQDGWDRGNTEAFF. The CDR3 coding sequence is TGCGCCAGCAGCCAAGATGGGTGGGACAGGGGGAACACTGAAGCTTTCTTT.

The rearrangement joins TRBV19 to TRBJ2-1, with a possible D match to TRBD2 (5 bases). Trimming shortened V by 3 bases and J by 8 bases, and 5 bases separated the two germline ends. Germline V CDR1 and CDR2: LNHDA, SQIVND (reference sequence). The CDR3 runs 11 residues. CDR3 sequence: CASSIGDEQFF. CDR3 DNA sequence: TGTGCCAGTAGTATCGGGGATGAGCAGTTCTTC. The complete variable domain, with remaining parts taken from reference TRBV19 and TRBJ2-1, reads DGGITQSPKYLFRKEGQNVTLSCEQNLNHDAMYWYRQDPGQGLRLIYYSQIVNDFQKGDIAEGYSVSREKKESFPLTVTSAQKNPTAFYLCASSIGDEQFFGPGTRLTVL.

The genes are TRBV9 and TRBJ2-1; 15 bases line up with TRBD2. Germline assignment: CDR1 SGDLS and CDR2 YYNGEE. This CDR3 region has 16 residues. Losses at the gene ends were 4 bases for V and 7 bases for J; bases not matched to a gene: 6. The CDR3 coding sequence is TGTGCCAGCAGCACCAGGGGGACTAGCGGGGGGAATGAGCAGTTCTTC. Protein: CASSTRGTSGGNEQFF. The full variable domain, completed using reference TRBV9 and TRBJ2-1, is DSGVTQTPKHLITATGQRVTLRCSPRSGDLSVYWYQQSLDQGLQFLIQYYNGEERAKGNILERFSAQQFPDLHSELNLSSLELGDSALYFCASSTRGTSGGNEQFFGPGTRLTVL.

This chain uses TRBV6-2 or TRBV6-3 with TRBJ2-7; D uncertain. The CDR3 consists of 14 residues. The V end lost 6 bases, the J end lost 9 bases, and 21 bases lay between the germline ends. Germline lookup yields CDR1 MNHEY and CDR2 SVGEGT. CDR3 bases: TGTGCCAGCAGCCTCCTAGTTAATTCCGGCGGGCAGTACTTC. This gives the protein CASSLLVNSGGQYF.